The next 18 T cell receptor beta chains were all read from a single sample in a study of T cells after yellow fever vaccination. One entry per CDR3 protein, called by TCRdb with MiXCR from the 5' RACE reads. The table lists approximately 610,000 distinct CDR3 sequences, 17% of them singletons, with approximately 15% in the top ten. The sequenced sample was PBMCs, obtained less than 6 days after the first yellow fever vaccination. The origin of the receptors is a man between 18 and 35 years old who received the YFV17D yellow fever vaccine.

This clonotype was picked up a small number of times. This rearrangement joins TRBV4-1 to TRBJ2-7; 10 bases align to TRBD1. Germline CDR1 MGHRA, CDR2 YSYEKL. This CDR3 is 16 amino acids long. With 1 base clipped from V and 4 bases from J, the junction kept 7 bases outside the gene matches. The CDR3 spells CASSQATGTGVYEQYF. CDR3 sequence (DNA): TGCGCCAGCAGCCAAGCAACCGGGACAGGGGTTTACGAGCAGTACTTC.

This clonotype was picked up a small number of times. The V gene is TRBV29-1, the J gene TRBJ1-2, with a possible D match to TRBD1 (6 bases). Between the trimmed V and J ends, which lost 7 bases and 7 bases, there was a span of 16 bases. The CDR3 has 12 amino acids. The germline V gene has CDR1 SQVTM and CDR2 ANQGSEA. CDR3 in amino acids: CSGKTGIRGYTF. The CDR3 region has the DNA TGCAGCGGCAAAACAGGGATTCGTGGCTACACCTTC. The full variable domain, completed using reference TRBV29-1 and TRBJ1-2, is SAVISQKPSRDICQRGTSLTIQCQVDSQVTMMFWYRQQPGQSLTLIATANQGSEATYESGFVIDKFPISRPNLTFSTLTVSNMSPEDSSIYLCSGKTGIRGYTFGSGTRLTVV.

J is TRBJ2-3 and V is TRBV9, with 11 nucleotides matching TRBD2. V lost 3 bases and J lost 3; bases outside the gene matches: 3. Germline lookup yields CDR1 SGDLS and CDR2 YYNGEE. This CDR3 contains 15 residues. This CDR3 reads CASSGLAGWTDTQYF. The CDR3, as DNA: TGTGCCAGCAGCGGACTAGCGGGGTGGACAGATACGCAGTATTTT.

This clonotype was seen more than once but under ten times. This chain uses TRBV29-1 with TRBJ1-5; 7 bases line up with TRBD1. Germline CDR1 SQVTM, CDR2 ANQGSEA. J gave up 7 bases and V 6 bases, and 9 bases lay outside the gene matches. The CDR3 sequence is 13 residues long. The CDR3 nucleotides are TGCAGCGTCGGAGGGGGCCCCCAGCAGCCCCAGCATTTT. It codes for CSVGGGPQQPQHF.

This clonotype has at least ten counts. The chain employs TRBV12-3 or TRBV12-4 and TRBJ2-5; 10 bases fit TRBD1. Losses at the gene ends were 4 bases for V and 9 bases for J; bases not matched to a gene: 11. The CDR3 is 15 residues long. CDR3 in amino acids: CASSSAGTGDTAQYF. In DNA form, the CDR3 reads TGTGCCAGCAGTTCGGCCGGGACAGGGGATACGGCCCAGTACTTC.

Note on this clonotype: Given a much more abundant clone one base away, this may be a read error. V is TRBV4-3 and J is TRBJ2-7, with 13 bases lining up with TRBD2. With 4 bases clipped from V and 3 bases from J, the junction kept 3 bases outside the gene matches. Germline-derived CDR1 and CDR2 are LGHNA and YSLEER. The CDR3 consists of 15 residues. CDR3 sequence: CASSRGTSGDYEQYF. DNA of the CDR3: TGCGCCAGCAGCCGGGGGACTAGCGGGGACTACGAGCAGTACTTC.

V is TRBV6-1 and J is TRBJ2-7, with TRBD1 as a possible D gene (6 bases). The V gene lost 6 bases and the J gene lost 3 bases, with 12 bases spanning the gap. The CDR3 runs 13 residues. The germline V gene has CDR1 MNHNS and CDR2 SASEGT. As DNA, the CDR3 is TGTGCCAGCAGACAAGGACAGAGCTACGAGCAGTACGTC. Translation gives CASRQGQSYEQYV.

V is TRBV10-2 and J is TRBJ1-1, with 7 bases matching TRBD1. The CDR3 is 14 amino acids. CDR1 is WSHSY, CDR2 SAAADI, per germline. The V segment lost 5 bases and the J segment 1 base; nucleotides outside the gene matches: 4. CDR3 residues: CASSRDSWNTEAFF. The CDR3 nucleotides are TGCGCCAGCAGTCGGGACAGTTGGAACACTGAAGCTTTCTTT.

The sample holds many counts of this clonotype. The chain recombines TRBV6-5 with TRBJ2-1; tentatively, D is TRBD2 (5 bases). The CDR3 is 14 residues long. The V end was cut by 0 bases, the J end by 4 bases, with 7 bases between. Looked up from germline, CDR1 is MNHEY and CDR2 is SVGAGI. Here the CDR3 DNA reads TGTGCCAGCAGTTACTCGACTAATTACAATGAGCAGTTCTTC. Amino acid sequence: CASSYSTNYNEQFF.

The chain employs TRBV6-1 and TRBJ2-7; possible D gene TRBD2, 5 bases. Germline values: CDR1 MNHNS, CDR2 SASEGT. V was clipped by 7 bases and J by 4 bases, with 14 bases between them. The CDR3 is made up of 13 amino acids. The CDR3 protein is CASKWGVQYEQYF. CDR3 sequence (DNA): TGTGCCAGCAAGTGGGGAGTCCAGTACGAGCAGTACTTC.

This chain connects TRBV28 to TRBJ1-2, with a possible D match to TRBD1 (5 bases). Germline loops: CDR1 MDHEN, CDR2 SYDVKM. The CDR3 is 14 amino acids. Trimming took 3 bases from V and 8 from J, leaving 16 bases between them. This CDR3 is CASSLGTFSRGYTF. The CDR3 region has the DNA TGTGCCAGCAGTTTGGGGACTTTCAGTCGAGGCTACACCTTC.

This chain joins TRBV3-1 and TRBJ1-2; D remains unclear. The CDR3 is made up of 14 amino acids. Trimming took off 4 bases at V and 8 bases at J, with 17 bases between the two ends. Germline-derived CDR1 and CDR2 are LGHDT and YNNKEL (reference sequence). The CDR3 DNA reads TGTGCCAGCAGCCCAAGAGCGGTACCCTTGGGCTACACCTTC. Protein product: CASSPRAVPLGYTF.

The chain joins TRBV12-3 or TRBV12-4 to TRBJ2-5; D is uncertain. The CDR3 sequence is 15 residues long. V dropped 3 bases and J dropped 3 bases, with 14 bases sitting between them. CDR3 residues: CASSFGWAQEETQYF. The CDR3 DNA follows: TGTGCCAGCAGTTTCGGGTGGGCACAAGAAGAGACCCAGTACTTC.

This clonotype has only a few counts. The chain has TRBV5-1 and TRBJ1-6; no definite D call. Germline V gives CDR1 SGHRS, CDR2 YFSETQ. The germline V and J ends were trimmed by 5 bases and 11 bases, with 20 bases remaining between them. This CDR3 has 15 residues. In nucleotides, the CDR3 is TGCGCCAGCAGACGTGGAGACCCCTCGGAGACACCCCTCCACTTT. Its translation is CASRRGDPSETPLHF.

This chain joins TRBV7-6 and TRBJ2-2; D is ambiguous. This CDR3 is built from 17 residues. Germline V gene sequence: CDR1 SGHVS, CDR2 FNYEAQ. The V gene lost 2 bases and the J gene lost 0 bases, with 13 bases spanning the gap. The CDR3 DNA reads TGTGCCAGCAGCTTACACAGTCGGGCCGCGAACACCGGGGAGCTGTTTTTT. Amino acid sequence: CASSLHSRAANTGELFF. Full variable domain (remainder filled in from reference TRBV7-6 and TRBJ2-2): GAGVSQSPRYKVTKRGQDVALRCDPISGHVSLYWYRQALGQGPEFLTYFNYEAQQDKSGLPNDRFSAERPEGSISTLTIQRTEQRDSAMYRCASSLHSRAANTGELFFGEGSRLTVL.

This clonotype was seen more than once but under ten times. The chain uses TRBV6-5 and TRBJ2-4, with TRBD1 as a possible D gene (6 bases). Trimming took off 4 bases at V and 7 bases at J, with 11 bases between the two ends. Germline V gene sequence: CDR1 MNHEY, CDR2 SVGAGI. The CDR3 loop spans 13 amino acids. The CDR3 sequence is CASSFQQGNIQYF. In DNA form, the CDR3 reads TGTGCCAGCAGTTTTCAACAGGGTAACATTCAGTACTTC.

The chain recombines TRBV5-1 with TRBJ2-3; 13 nucleotides agree with TRBD2. The CDR3 runs to 18 residues. Germline V gene data show CDR1 as SGHRS and CDR2 as YFSETQ. V dropped 4 bases and J dropped 2; count of bases not matched to a gene: 10. Here the CDR3 DNA reads TGCGCCAGCAGCCTGGAGACTAGCGGGGGGTTTGCCACAGATACGCAGTATTTT. It specifies CASSLETSGGFATDTQYF. Using reference TRBV5-1 and TRBJ2-3 for the parts outside the CDR3, the full variable domain is KAGVTQTPRYLIKTRGQQVTLSCSPISGHRSVSWYQQTPGQGLQFLFEYFSETQRNKGNFPGRFSGRQFSNSRSEMNVSTLELGDSALYLCASSLETSGGFATDTQYFGPGTRLTVL.

V and J are TRBV11-2 and TRBJ2-5, with 13 positions matching TRBD2. Trimming took 1 base from V and 5 from J; bases not matched to a gene: 7. The CDR3 covers 17 residues. Germline V lookup: CDR1 SGHAT, CDR2 FQNNGV. The CDR3 spells CASSLGLAGGASETQYF. The CDR3 nucleotides are TGTGCCAGCAGCTTAGGACTAGCGGGGGGTGCTTCGGAGACCCAGTACTTC. The full variable domain, completed using reference TRBV11-2 and TRBJ2-5, is EAGVAQSPRYKIIEKRQSVAFWCNPISGHATLYWYQQILGQGPKLLIQFQNNGVVDDSQLPKDRFSAERLKGVDSTLKIQPAKLEDSAVYLCASSLGLAGGASETQYFGPGTRLLVL.